This T cell receptor beta chain was sequenced in a study of cytomegalovirus exposure and HLA in healthy donors. The PCR made use of 60 Vbeta and 13 Jbeta primers. The method was immunoSEQ multiplex PCR; TCRdb's version includes in-frame clones alone and lacks a portion of them. The sample lists 95,000 to 100,000 clones; around 82% were seen once. The V gene's germline CDR1 is LGHNA and CDR2 YSLEER. Trimming took off 0 bases at V and 4 bases at J, with 13 bases between the two ends. The CDR3 sequence is 16 residues long. This sequence joins TRBV4-3 and TRBJ2-1; D might be TRBD2 (6 bases). The sample consisted of PBMCs. This clonotype originated in a woman aged 60-70 years in good health and CMV-seronegative. The CDR3 loop is CASSQDWRGPYNEQFF. As DNA, the CDR3 is TGCGCCAGCAGCCAAGATTGGCGGGGTCCTTACAATGAGCAGTTCTTC.